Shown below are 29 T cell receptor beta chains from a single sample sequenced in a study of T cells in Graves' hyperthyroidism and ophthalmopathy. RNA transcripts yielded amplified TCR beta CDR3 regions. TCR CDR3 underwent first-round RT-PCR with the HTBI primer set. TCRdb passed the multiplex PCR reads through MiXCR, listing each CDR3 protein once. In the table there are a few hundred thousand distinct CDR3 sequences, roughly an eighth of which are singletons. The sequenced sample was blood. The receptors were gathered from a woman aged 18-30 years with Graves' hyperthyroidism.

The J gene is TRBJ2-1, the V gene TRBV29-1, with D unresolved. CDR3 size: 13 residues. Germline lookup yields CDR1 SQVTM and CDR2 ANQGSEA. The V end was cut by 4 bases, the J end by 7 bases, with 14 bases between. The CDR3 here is CSVGHPWENEQFF. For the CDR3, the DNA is TGCAGCGTTGGTCACCCATGGGAAAATGAGCAGTTCTTC.

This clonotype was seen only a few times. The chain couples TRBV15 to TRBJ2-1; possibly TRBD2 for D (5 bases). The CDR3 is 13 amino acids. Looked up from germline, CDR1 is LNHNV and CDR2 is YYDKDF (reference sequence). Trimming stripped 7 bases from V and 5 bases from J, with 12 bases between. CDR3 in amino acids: CATTRALDNEQFF. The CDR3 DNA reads TGTGCCACCACGCGGGCCCTCGACAATGAGCAGTTCTTC.

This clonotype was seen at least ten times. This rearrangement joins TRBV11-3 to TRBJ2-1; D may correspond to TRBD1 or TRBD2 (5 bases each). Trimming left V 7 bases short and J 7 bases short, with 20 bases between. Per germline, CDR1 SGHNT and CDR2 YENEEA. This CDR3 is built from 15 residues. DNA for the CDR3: TGTGCCAGCATCCCAACCGGGACGGGCGGGAATGAGCAGTTCTTC. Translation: CASIPTGTGGNEQFF.

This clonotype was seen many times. CDR3 protein: CASSDRVETQYF. CDR3 nucleotides: TGTGCCAGTAGCGACAGGGTAGAGACCCAGTACTTC. The chain has TRBV19 and TRBJ2-5, with TRBD1 matching over 7 bases. The trim removed 6 bases at V and 4 bases at J, leaving 2 bases unmatched. The germline V gene has CDR1 LNHDA and CDR2 SQIVND (reference sequence). The CDR3 has 12 amino acids.

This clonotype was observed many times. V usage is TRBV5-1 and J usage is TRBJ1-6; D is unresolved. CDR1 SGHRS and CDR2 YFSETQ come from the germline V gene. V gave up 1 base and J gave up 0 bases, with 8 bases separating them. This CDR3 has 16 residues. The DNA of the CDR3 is TGCGCCAGCAGCTTGACAGATAGCTCCTATAATTCACCCCTCCACTTT. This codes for CASSLTDSSYNSPLHF.

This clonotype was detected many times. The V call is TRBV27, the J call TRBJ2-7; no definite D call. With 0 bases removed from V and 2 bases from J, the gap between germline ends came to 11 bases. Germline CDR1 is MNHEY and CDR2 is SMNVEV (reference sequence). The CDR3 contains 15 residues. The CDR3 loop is CASSLSIATTYEQYV. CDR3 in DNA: TGTGCCAGCAGTTTATCGATTGCAACGACCTACGAGCAGTACGTC.

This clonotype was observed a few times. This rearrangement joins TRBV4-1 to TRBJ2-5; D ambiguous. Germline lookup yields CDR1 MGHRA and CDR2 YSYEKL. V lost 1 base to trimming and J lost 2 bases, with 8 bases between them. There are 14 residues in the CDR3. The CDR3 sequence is CASSQGQTQETQYF. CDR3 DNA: TGCGCCAGCAGCCAAGGACAAACTCAAGAGACCCAGTACTTC.

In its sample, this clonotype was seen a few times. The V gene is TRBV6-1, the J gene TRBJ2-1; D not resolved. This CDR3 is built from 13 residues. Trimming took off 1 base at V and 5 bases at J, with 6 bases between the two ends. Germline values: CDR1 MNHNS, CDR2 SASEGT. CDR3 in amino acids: CASSEVEHNEQFF. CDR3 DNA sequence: TGTGCCAGCAGTGAAGTAGAACACAATGAGCAGTTCTTC.

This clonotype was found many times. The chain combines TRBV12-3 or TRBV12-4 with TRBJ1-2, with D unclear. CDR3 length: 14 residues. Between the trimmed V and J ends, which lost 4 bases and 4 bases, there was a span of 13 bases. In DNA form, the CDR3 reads TGTGCCAGCAGTTCCCAGTCAACCACCTATGGCTACACCTTC. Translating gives CASSSQSTTYGYTF.

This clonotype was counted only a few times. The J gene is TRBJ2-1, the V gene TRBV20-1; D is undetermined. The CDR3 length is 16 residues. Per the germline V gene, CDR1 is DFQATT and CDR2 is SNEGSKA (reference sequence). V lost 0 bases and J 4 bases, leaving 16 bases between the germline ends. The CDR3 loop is CSARDRKGVVYNEQFF. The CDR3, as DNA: TGCAGTGCTAGAGATCGTAAAGGAGTAGTGTACAATGAGCAGTTCTTC.

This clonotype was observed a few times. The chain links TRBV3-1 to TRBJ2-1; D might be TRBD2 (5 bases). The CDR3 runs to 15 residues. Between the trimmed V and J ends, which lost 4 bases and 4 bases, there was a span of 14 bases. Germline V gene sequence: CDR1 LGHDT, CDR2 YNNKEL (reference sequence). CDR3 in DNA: TGTGCCAGCAGCCGCCAAACGGGGAATTACAATGAGCAGTTCTTC. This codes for CASSRQTGNYNEQFF.

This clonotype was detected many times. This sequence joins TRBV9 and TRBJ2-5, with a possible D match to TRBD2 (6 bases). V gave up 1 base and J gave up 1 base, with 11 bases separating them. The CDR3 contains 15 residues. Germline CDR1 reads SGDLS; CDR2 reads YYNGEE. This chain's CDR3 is CASSVMQGGQETQYF. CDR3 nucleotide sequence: TGTGCCAGCAGCGTAATGCAGGGAGGCCAAGAGACCCAGTACTTC.

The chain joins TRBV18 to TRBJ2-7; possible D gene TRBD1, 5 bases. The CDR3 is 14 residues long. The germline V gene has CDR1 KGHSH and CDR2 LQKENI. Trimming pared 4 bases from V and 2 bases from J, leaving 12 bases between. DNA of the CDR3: TGTGCCAGCTCACAACAGGACCGTACCTACGAGCAGTACTTC. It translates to CASSQQDRTYEQYF.

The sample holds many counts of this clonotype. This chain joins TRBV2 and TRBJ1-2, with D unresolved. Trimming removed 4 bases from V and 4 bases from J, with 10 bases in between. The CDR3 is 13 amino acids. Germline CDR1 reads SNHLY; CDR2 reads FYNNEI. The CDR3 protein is CASSAPWIYGYTF. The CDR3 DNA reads TGTGCCAGCAGTGCCCCCTGGATCTATGGCTACACCTTC.

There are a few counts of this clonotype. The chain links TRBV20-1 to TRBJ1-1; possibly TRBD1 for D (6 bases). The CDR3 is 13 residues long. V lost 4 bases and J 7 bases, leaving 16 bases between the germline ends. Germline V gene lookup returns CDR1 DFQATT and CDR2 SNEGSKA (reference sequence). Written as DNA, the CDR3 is TGCAGTGCTACCCGCGGGACAACAGGTGAAGCTTTCTTT. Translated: CSATRGTTGEAFF.

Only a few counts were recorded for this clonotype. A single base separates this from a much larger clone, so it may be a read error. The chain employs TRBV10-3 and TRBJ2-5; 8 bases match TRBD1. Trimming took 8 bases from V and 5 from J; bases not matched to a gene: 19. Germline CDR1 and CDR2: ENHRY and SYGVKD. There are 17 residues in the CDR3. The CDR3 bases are TGTGCCATCTCCCCTGATCCGAGACAGGGGCCTCGGGAGACCCAGTACTTC. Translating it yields CAISPDPRQGPRETQYF.

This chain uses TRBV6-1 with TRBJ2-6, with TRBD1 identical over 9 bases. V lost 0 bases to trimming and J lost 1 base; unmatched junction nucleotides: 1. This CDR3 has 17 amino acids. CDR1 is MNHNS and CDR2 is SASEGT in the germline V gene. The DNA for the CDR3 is TGTGCCAGCAGTGAAGCAGGGACAGGGTCTGGGGCCAACGTCCTGACTTTC. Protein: CASSEAGTGSGANVLTF.

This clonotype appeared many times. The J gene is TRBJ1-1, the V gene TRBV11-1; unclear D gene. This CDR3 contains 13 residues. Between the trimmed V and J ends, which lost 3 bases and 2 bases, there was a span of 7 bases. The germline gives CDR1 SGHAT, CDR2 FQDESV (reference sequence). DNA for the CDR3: TGTGCCAGCAGCTTGCTACTCAACACTGAAGCTTTCTTT. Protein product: CASSLLLNTEAFF.

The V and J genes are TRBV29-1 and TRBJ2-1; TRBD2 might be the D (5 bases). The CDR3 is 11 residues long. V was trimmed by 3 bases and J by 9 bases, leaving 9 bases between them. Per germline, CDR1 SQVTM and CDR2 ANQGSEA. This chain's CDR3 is CSVEEEFEQFF. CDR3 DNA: TGCAGCGTTGAGGAGGAATTTGAGCAGTTCTTC.

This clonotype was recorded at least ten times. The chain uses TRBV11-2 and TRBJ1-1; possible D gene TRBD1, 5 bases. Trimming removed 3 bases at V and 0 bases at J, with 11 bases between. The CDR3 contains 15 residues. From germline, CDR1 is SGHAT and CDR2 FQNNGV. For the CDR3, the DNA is TGTGCCAGCAGCTTCTGGGAGGGGATGAACACTGAAGCTTTCTTT. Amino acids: CASSFWEGMNTEAFF. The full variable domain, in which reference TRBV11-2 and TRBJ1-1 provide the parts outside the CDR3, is EAGVAQSPRYKIIEKRQSVAFWCNPISGHATLYWYQQILGQGPKLLIQFQNNGVVDDSQLPKDRFSAERLKGVDSTLKIQPAKLEDSAVYLCASSFWEGMNTEAFFGQGTRLTVV.

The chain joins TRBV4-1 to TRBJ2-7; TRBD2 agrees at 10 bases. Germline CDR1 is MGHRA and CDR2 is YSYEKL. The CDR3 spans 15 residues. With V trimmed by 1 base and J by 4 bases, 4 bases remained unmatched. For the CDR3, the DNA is TGCGCCAGCAGCCAAGCCTCTAGCGGGAGATACGAGCAGTACTTC. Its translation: CASSQASSGRYEQYF.

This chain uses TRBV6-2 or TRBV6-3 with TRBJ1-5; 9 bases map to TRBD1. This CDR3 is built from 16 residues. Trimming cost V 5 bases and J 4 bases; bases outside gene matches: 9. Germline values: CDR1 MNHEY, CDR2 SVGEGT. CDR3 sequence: CASSGPGTGMNQPQHF. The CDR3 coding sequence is TGTGCCAGCAGTGGCCCCGGGACAGGGATGAATCAGCCCCAGCATTTT.

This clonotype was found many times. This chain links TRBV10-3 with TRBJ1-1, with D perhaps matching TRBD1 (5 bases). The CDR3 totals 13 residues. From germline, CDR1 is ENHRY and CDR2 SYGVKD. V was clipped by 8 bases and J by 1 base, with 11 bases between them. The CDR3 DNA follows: TGTGCCATCGGCAGAGACAGGAACACTGAAGCTTTCTTT. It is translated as CAIGRDRNTEAFF.

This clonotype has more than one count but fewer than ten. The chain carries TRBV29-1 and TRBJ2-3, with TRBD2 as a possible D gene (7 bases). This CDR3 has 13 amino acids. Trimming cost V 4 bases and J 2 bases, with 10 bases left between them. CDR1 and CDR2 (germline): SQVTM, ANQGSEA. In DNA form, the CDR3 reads TGCAGCGTTGTTGGGGGGGCCACAGATACGCAGTATTTT. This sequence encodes CSVVGGATDTQYF.

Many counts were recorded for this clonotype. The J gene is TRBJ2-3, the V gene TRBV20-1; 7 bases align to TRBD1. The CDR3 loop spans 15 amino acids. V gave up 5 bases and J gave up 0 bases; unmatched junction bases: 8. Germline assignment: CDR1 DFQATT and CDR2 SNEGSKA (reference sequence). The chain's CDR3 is CSAVTGTVSTDTQYF. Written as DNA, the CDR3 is TGCAGTGCTGTCACCGGGACAGTAAGCACAGATACGCAGTATTTT.

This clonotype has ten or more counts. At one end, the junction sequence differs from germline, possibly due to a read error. DNA for the CDR3: TGTGCCTGGAGTGTACAGGTATTCTCCTCCGACGAGCAGTACTTC. This sequence encodes CAWSVQVFSSDEQYF. The chain combines TRBV30 with TRBJ2-7, with D possibly TRBD1 on 5 matching bases. CDR1 is GTSNPN, CDR2 SVGIG, per germline (reference sequence). This CDR3 is built from 15 residues.

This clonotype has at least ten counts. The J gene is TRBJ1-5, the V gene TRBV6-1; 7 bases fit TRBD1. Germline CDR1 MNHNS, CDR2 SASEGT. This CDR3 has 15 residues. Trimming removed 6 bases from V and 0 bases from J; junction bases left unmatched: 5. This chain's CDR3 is CASRGTVDSNQPQHF. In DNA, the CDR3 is TGTGCCAGCAGGGGGACAGTTGATAGCAATCAGCCCCAGCATTTT.

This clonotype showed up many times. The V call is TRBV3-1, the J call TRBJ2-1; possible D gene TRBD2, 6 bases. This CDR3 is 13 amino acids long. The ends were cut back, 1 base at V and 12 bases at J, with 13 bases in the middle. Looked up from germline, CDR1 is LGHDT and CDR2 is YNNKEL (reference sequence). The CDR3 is CASSQVRAGRQFF. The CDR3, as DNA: TGTGCCAGCAGCCAAGTTCGGGCGGGAAGGCAGTTCTTC.

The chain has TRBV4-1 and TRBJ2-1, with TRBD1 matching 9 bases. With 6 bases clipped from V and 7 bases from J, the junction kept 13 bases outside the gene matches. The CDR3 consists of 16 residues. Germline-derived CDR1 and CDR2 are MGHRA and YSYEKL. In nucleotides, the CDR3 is TGCGCCAGCAGGCTGGATTCCGGGACAGGGAGGAATGAGCAGTTCTTC. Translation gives CASRLDSGTGRNEQFF.